What follows describes a single T cell receptor beta chain. Its antigen remains unknown. Two nested PCRs, approximately 16 and 9 cycles, amplified TCRalpha and TCRbeta cDNA. TCRdb reprocessed the 5' RACE reads, keeping one entry per CDR3 protein, no DNA. Its clone listing holds fewer than 350,000 distinct CDR3 sequences. The sample belongs to a study of monozygotic twins with inflammatory bowel disease. This CDR3 comprises 16 residues. The germline gives CDR1 SGHRS, CDR2 YFSETQ. Study-wide results and caveats: Researchers reported no repertoire similarity difference between concordant and discordant twins, possibly from limited power. Healthy twins showed more clonotype sharing with others than IBD patients, especially patients with disease activity.

The sequencing input was blood. The receptor's source is a human donor with ulcerative colitis or Crohn's disease, or a healthy co-twin of an affected twin (not recorded which). The rearrangement uses TRBV5-1 and TRBJ1-5; there is no DNA to check the TCRdb D call of TRBD1. The CDR3 loop is CASSLGAGGGNQPQHF.